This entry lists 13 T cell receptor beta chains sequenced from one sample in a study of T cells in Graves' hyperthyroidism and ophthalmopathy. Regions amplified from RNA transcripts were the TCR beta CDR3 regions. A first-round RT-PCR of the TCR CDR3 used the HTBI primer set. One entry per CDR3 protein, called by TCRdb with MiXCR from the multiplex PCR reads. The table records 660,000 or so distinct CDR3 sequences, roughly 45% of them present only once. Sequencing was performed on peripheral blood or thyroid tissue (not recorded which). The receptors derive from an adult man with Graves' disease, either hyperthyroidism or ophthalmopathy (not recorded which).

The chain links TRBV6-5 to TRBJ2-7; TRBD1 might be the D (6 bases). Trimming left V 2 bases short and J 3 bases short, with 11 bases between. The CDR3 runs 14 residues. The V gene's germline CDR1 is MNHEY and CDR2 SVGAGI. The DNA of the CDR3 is TGTGCCAGCAGTTACGACCACAGGGACTACGAGCAGTACTTC. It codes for CASSYDHRDYEQYF.

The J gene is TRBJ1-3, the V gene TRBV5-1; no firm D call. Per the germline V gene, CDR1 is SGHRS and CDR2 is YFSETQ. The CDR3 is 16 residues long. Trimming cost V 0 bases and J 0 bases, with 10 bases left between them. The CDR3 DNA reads TGCGCCAGCAGCTTGGCCGACTCGAGCTCTGGAAACACCATATATTTT. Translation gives CASSLADSSSGNTIYF.

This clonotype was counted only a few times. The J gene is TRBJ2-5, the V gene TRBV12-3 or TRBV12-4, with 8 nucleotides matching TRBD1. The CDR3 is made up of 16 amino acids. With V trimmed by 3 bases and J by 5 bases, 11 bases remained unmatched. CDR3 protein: CASSFGSGGFWETQYF. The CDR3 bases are TGTGCCAGCAGTTTCGGTTCAGGGGGCTTTTGGGAGACCCAGTACTTC.

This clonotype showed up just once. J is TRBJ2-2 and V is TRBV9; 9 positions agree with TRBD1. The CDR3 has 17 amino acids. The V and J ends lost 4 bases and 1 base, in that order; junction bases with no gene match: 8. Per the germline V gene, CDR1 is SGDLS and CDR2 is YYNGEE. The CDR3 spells CASSKGQGPQNTGELFF. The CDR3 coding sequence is TGTGCCAGCAGCAAGGGACAGGGCCCCCAGAACACCGGGGAGCTGTTTTTT.

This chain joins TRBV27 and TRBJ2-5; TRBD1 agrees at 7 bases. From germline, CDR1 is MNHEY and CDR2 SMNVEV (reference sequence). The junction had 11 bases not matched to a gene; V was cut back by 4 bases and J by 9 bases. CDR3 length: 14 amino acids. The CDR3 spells CASSWAADQGAQYF. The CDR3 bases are TGTGCCAGCAGTTGGGCGGCTGACCAGGGGGCCCAGTACTTC.

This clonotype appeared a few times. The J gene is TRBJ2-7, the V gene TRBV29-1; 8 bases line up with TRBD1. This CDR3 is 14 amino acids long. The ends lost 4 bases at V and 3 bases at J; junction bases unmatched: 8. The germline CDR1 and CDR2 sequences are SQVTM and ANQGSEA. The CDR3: CSVVSWDRHYEQYF. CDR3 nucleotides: TGCAGCGTTGTTAGTTGGGACAGGCACTACGAGCAGTACTTC.

CDR3 region: CASSLSQGLREKNTEAFF. CDR3 sequence (DNA): TGTGCCAGCAGCCTATCACAGGGTCTAAGGGAAAAGAACACTGAAGCTTTCTTT. The chain carries TRBV2 and TRBJ1-1; D is possibly TRBD1 (6 bases). The germline V gene has CDR1 SNHLY and CDR2 FYNNEI. The CDR3 extends over 18 amino acids. The germline V and J ends were trimmed by 6 bases and 1 base, with 24 bases remaining between them.

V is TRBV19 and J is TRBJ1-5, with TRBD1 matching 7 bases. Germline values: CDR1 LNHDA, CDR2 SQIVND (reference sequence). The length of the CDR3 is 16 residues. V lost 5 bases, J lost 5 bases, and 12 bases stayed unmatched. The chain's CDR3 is CASSFDRAYDDQPQHF. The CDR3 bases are TGTGCCAGTAGTTTTGACAGGGCGTACGATGATCAGCCCCAGCATTTT.

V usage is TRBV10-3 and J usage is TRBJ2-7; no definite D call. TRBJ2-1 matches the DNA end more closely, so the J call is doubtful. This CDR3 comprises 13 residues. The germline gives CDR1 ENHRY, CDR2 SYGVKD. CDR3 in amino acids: CAISESGLDEQFF. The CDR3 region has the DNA TGTGCCATCAGTGAGTCGGGGTTGGATGAGCAGTTCTTC.

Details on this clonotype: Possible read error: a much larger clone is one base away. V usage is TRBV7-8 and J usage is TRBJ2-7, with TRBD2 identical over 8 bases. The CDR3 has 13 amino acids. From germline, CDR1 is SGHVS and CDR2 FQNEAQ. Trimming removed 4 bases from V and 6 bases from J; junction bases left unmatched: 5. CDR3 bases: TGTGCCAGCAGCTGGGGACTAGACAGCGAGCAGTACTTC. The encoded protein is CASSWGLDSEQYF.

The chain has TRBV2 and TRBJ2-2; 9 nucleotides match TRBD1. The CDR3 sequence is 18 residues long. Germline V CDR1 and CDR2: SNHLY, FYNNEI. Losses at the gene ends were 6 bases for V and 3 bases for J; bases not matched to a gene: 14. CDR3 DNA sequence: TGTGCCAGCAGCACTCCTAGGACGGGACAGGGTTACACCGGGGAGCTGTTTTTT. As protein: CASSTPRTGQGYTGELFF.

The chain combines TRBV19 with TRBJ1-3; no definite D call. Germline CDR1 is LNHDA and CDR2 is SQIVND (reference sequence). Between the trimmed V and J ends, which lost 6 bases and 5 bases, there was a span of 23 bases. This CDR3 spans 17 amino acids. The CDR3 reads CASSPEPGWVLRNTIYF. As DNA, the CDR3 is TGTGCCAGTAGCCCGGAGCCAGGATGGGTCCTCAGAAACACCATATATTTT.

The CDR3 bases are TGTGCCAGCAGCCACCGAGGACGATCCCTCCACTTT. It codes for CASSHRGRSLHF. The chain has TRBV14 and TRBJ1-6; no clear D gene. The CDR3 consists of 12 residues. Germline CDR1 SGHDN, CDR2 FVKESK. V lost 3 bases, J lost 14 bases, and 11 bases lay in between. Based on the CDR3 plus reference TRBV14 and TRBJ1-6, the full variable domain is EAGVTQFPSHSVIEKGQTVTLRCDPISGHDNLYWYRRVMGKEIKFLLHFVKESKQDESGMPNNRFLAERTGGTYSTLKVQPAELEDSGVYFCASSHRGRSLHFGNGTRLTVT.